The 15 T cell receptor beta chains given below trace back to one sample, sequenced in a study of blood T cell repertoires in COVID-19. Repertoires were generated with immunoSEQ multiplex PCR, while TCRdb's copy carries only in-frame clones and drops some. The sample has 85,000 to 100,000 clones; 79% are singletons. The sample taken for sequencing was peripheral blood. Receptors originate from an elderly woman with active or convalescent COVID-19.

This chain links TRBV9 with TRBJ1-1; perhaps TRBD1 as D (6 bases). In germline, CDR1 is SGDLS, CDR2 YYNGEE. The CDR3 covers 14 residues. V was trimmed by 0 bases and J by 3 bases, leaving 9 bases between them. The CDR3: CASSVDAGDTEAFF. CDR3 sequence (DNA): TGTGCCAGCAGCGTAGATGCAGGGGACACTGAAGCTTTCTTT.

The chain couples TRBV27 to TRBJ2-7, with 8 bases fitting TRBD1. V lost 5 bases to trimming and J lost 5 bases; unmatched junction nucleotides: 8. CDR3 length: 14 residues. Looked up from germline, CDR1 is MNHEY and CDR2 is SMNVEV (reference sequence). The DNA for the CDR3 is TGTGCCAGCAGTACGGGACAGGCACGCCACGAGCAGTACTTC. Its protein product is CASSTGQARHEQYF.

The chain combines TRBV7-3 with TRBJ2-5; D is undetermined. The CDR3 consists of 14 residues. The V end was cut by 2 bases, the J end by 1 base, with 8 bases between. Germline V lookup: CDR1 SGHTA, CDR2 FQGTGA. The DNA for the CDR3 is TGTGCCAGCAGCTTAGGGCCTTCCCAAGAGACCCAGTACTTC. This encodes CASSLGPSQETQYF.

The rearrangement uses TRBV2 and TRBJ2-2; no clear D gene. The CDR3 has 14 amino acids. V lost 4 bases, J lost 10 bases, and 16 bases lay in between. CDR1 is SNHLY and CDR2 is FYNNEI in the germline V gene. In DNA form, the CDR3 reads TGTGCCAGCAGTGGGGTGTGGGCCGGAACGGAGCTGTTTTTT. It translates to CASSGVWAGTELFF.

CDR3 DNA: TGTGCCAGTAGTAGATCCAGGGGGCGTCGGACCGGGGAGCTGTTTTTT. Translation: CASSRSRGRRTGELFF. The chain recombines TRBV19 with TRBJ2-2; TRBD1 matches at 8 bases. The CDR3 covers 16 residues. Germline V gene lookup returns CDR1 LNHDA and CDR2 SQIVND (reference sequence). The J segment lost 5 bases and the V segment lost 4 bases, leaving 9 bases of the junction unmatched. Full variable domain (rest looked up from reference TRBV19 and TRBJ2-2): DGGITQSPKYLFRKEGQNVTLSCEQNLNHDAMYWYRQDPGQGLRLIYYSQIVNDFQKGDIAEGYSVSREKKESFPLTVTSAQKNPTAFYLCASSRSRGRRTGELFFGEGSRLTVL.

V and J are TRBV7-9 and TRBJ1-6; 7 bases map to TRBD1. The CDR3 is made up of 16 amino acids. The V and J ends lost 5 bases and 2 bases, in that order; junction bases with no gene match: 6. Germline loops: CDR1 SEHNR, CDR2 FQNEAQ (reference sequence). CDR3 sequence: CASSAGTVTYNSPLHF. CDR3 nucleotide sequence: TGTGCCAGCAGCGCCGGGACAGTAACCTATAATTCACCCCTCCACTTT.

The sample holds one count of this clone. The chain has TRBV2 and TRBJ2-1; maybe TRBD2 (7 bases). Germline V gene data show CDR1 as SNHLY and CDR2 as FYNNEI. V lost 7 bases and J 2 bases, leaving 15 bases between the germline ends. The CDR3 totals 15 residues. CDR3 in DNA: TGTGCCAGCAAGGAGGGGGGGAGCGCCTACAATGAGCAGTTCTTC. Translated: CASKEGGSAYNEQFF.

The gene calls are TRBV28 and TRBJ2-2; a weak D match, TRBD1 (6 bases). V lost 7 bases to trimming and J lost 3 bases, with 24 bases between them. The CDR3 extends over 18 amino acids. Per the germline V gene, CDR1 is MDHEN and CDR2 is SYDVKM. CDR3 sequence: CASNPWTVRRGDTGELFF. Here the CDR3 DNA reads TGTGCCAGCAACCCCTGGACAGTTCGCCGTGGTGACACCGGGGAGCTGTTTTTT.

V usage is TRBV11-2 and J usage is TRBJ2-7; 8 bases map to TRBD1. Germline-derived CDR1 and CDR2 are SGHAT and FQNNGV. The CDR3 contains 15 residues. V lost 5 bases, J lost 3 bases, and 9 bases stayed unmatched. The CDR3 loop reads CASSLGQGRFYEQYF. The CDR3 DNA reads TGTGCCAGCAGCCTAGGACAGGGAAGGTTCTACGAGCAGTACTTC.

The chain employs TRBV7-2 and TRBJ2-7; the match to TRBD1 covers 7 bases. J lost 7 bases, V lost 2 bases, and 8 bases had no gene match. CDR1 and CDR2 (germline): SGHTA, FQGNSA. This CDR3 has 14 amino acids. CDR3 coding DNA: TGTGCCAGCAGCTTATGGCACACCAGGGGGGAGCAGTACTTC. It is translated as CASSLWHTRGEQYF.

This clone showed up just a few times. The chain is built from TRBV7-9 and TRBJ2-5; 7 bases map to TRBD1. There are 14 residues in the CDR3. J lost 4 bases, V lost 5 bases, and 7 bases had no gene match. CDR1 and CDR2 (germline): SEHNR, FQNEAQ (reference sequence). CDR3 DNA sequence: TGTGCCAGCAGCCTAGTACAGGGGAGAGAGACCCAGTACTTC. It is translated as CASSLVQGRETQYF.

On this clone: The junction departs from the called germline gene at one end, perhaps through a read error. The chain employs TRBV2 and TRBJ2-5; TRBD2 matches 10 bases. The CDR3 covers 15 residues. In germline, CDR1 is SNHLY, CDR2 FYNNEI. Written as DNA, the CDR3 is TGTGCCAGCAGGGAAGCGGGAGGGCCGGGAGAGACCCAGTACTTC. It yields the protein CASREAGGPGETQYF.

This clone was counted a single time. The V gene is TRBV7-6, the J gene TRBJ2-1; perhaps TRBD2 as D (6 bases). Germline-derived CDR1 and CDR2 are SGHVS and FNYEAQ. CDR3 length: 12 amino acids. V lost 4 bases to trimming and J lost 9 bases, with 10 bases between them. This CDR3 is CASSSLAGEQFF. DNA of the CDR3: TGTGCCAGCAGCTCACTAGCTGGTGAGCAGTTCTTC.

The chain is built from TRBV28 and TRBJ2-7, with unresolved D. Germline-derived CDR1 and CDR2 are MDHEN and SYDVKM. The CDR3 spans 11 residues. The ends were cut back, 5 bases at V and 3 bases at J, with 5 bases in the middle. The CDR3 coding sequence is TGTGCCAGCAGTAAACTCTACGAGCAGTACTTC. Its translation: CASSKLYEQYF.

The chain is built from TRBV20-1 and TRBJ2-5, with TRBD2 matching over 14 bases. This CDR3 has 19 amino acids. Germline loops: CDR1 DFQATT, CDR2 SNEGSKA (reference sequence). The junction had 19 bases not matched to a gene; V was cut back by 6 bases and J by 4 bases. The CDR3 nucleotides are TGCAGTGCGAGTTATGTGAGACTAGCGGGAGGGCCGTCTGGAGAGACCCAGTACTTC. This encodes CSASYVRLAGGPSGETQYF.